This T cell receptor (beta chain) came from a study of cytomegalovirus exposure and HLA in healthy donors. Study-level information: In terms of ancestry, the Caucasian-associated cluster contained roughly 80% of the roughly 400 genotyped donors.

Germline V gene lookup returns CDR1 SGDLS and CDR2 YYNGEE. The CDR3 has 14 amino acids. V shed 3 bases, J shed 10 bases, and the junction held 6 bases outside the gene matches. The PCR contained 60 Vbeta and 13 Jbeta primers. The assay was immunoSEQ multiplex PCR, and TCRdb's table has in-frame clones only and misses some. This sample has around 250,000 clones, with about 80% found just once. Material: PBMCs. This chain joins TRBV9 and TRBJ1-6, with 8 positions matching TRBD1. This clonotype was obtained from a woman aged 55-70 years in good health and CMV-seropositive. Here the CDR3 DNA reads TGTGCCAGCAGCGATGGACAGGGAGGATCACCCCTCCACTTT. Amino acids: CASSDGQGGSPLHF.